Below, 7 T cell receptor beta chains from the same sample are listed, as sequenced in a study of T cell responses to AZD1222 COVID-19 vaccine (dated by TCRdb to the early 2020s). Per the publication, the time point label means: baseline before first vaccination. The method was the immunoSEQ multiplex PCR assay. The table comes from immuneACCESS by way of TCRdb, which keeps in-frame sequences with V and J called. Part of the clones is missing from these tables; in studies checked, under half for an unresolved V gene and the rest for unknown reasons. The sample table holds roughly 120,000 clones, of which around 84% were seen once. The top ten clonotypes cover roughly 12% of the sample. The sequencing here drew on peripheral blood, taken on day 0 of AZD1222 vaccination. These receptors all come from an adult in good health.

The rearrangement links TRBV5-1 to TRBJ1-3; TRBD1 is a possible D gene (5 bases). The V end lost 0 bases, the J end lost 4 bases, and 17 bases lay between the germline ends. In germline, CDR1 is SGHRS, CDR2 YFSETQ. This CDR3 has 17 residues. CDR3 in DNA: TGCGCCAGCAGCTTGGTACCGACAGAACTTGGAGGAAACACCATATATTTT. This sequence encodes CASSLVPTELGGNTIYF.

The chain links TRBV4-1 to TRBJ1-6; D ambiguous. The CDR3 extends over 13 amino acids. Germline V gene lookup returns CDR1 MGHRA and CDR2 YSYEKL. Trimming took 0 bases from V and 9 from J, leaving 6 bases between them. The CDR3, as DNA: TGCGCCAGCAGCCAAGATCGCCGTTCACCCCTCCACTTT. It is translated as CASSQDRRSPLHF.

The sample holds a few counts of this clone. The chain combines TRBV6-5 with TRBJ2-2; tentatively, D is TRBD1 (5 bases). Germline-derived CDR1 and CDR2 are MNHEY and SVGAGI. V lost 4 bases, J lost 5 bases, and 11 bases lay in between. The CDR3 spans 14 residues. In DNA form, the CDR3 reads TGTGCCAGCAGTTGGGGCATAGAGACCGGGGAGCTGTTTTTT. Its translation: CASSWGIETGELFF.

The rearrangement links TRBV19 to TRBJ2-5; possible D gene TRBD2, 7 bases. V lost 6 bases to trimming and J lost 7 bases, with 21 bases between them. The length of the CDR3 is 15 residues. Germline V gene lookup returns CDR1 LNHDA and CDR2 SQIVND (reference sequence). CDR3 DNA sequence: TGTGCCAGTAGCGAAGGGGGGGGCCCCATAAGGACCCAGTACTTC. Amino acids: CASSEGGGPIRTQYF.

The V and J genes are TRBV9 and TRBJ1-5; 9 bases map to TRBD1. Germline V gene sequence: CDR1 SGDLS, CDR2 YYNGEE. The trim removed 4 bases at V and 5 bases at J, leaving 7 bases unmatched. The CDR3 covers 15 residues. Written as DNA, the CDR3 is TGTGCCAGCAGCCCGACAGGGGGTTTCGATCAGCCCCAGCATTTT. Its protein is CASSPTGGFDQPQHF.

The chain uses TRBV7-7 and TRBJ2-3; D remains unclear. The V end was cut by 2 bases, the J end by 6 bases, with 9 bases between. The CDR3 covers 13 residues. From germline, CDR1 is SSHAT and CDR2 FNYEAQ (reference sequence). This CDR3 is CASSLTTTDTQYF. The CDR3 bases are TGTGCCAGCAGCTTAACGACAACGGATACGCAGTATTTT.

This clone came up a few times. The rearrangement uses TRBV5-6 and TRBJ1-6; D not certain. The CDR3 has 17 amino acids. The ends were cut back, 4 bases at V and 0 bases at J, with 14 bases in the middle. The germline CDR1 and CDR2 sequences are SGHDT and YYEEEE. In DNA, the CDR3 is TGTGCCAGCAGCGCCTACAGTCTCAGCTCCTATAATTCACCCCTCCACTTT. This encodes CASSAYSLSSYNSPLHF.